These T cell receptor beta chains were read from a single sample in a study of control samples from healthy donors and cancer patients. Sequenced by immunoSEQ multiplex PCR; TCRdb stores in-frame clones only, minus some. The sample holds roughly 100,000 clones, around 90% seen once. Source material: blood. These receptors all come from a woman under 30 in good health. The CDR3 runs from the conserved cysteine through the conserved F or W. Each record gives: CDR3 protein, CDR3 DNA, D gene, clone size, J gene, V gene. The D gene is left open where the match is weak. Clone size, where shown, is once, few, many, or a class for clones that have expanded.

CASSRHLGQASYEQYF | TGCGCCAGCAGCCGACACCTGGGACAGGCCAGCTACGAGCAGTACTTC | TRBD1 | - | TRBJ2-7 | TRBV4-1
CASSATGVYGYTF | TGTGCCAGTAGTGCCACGGGGGTCTATGGCTACACCTTC | - | - | TRBJ1-2 | TRBV19
CASSQDPRGSNEQFF | TGTGCCAGCAGCCAAGACCCTAGAGGGAGCAATGAGCAGTTCTTC | - | - | TRBJ2-1 | TRBV3-1/TRBV3-2
CASSLSRAGYGYTF | TGTGCCAGCAGCTTGAGCAGGGCGGGATATGGCTACACCTTC | - | - | TRBJ1-2 | TRBV5-4
CASSQGFGGAYNEQFF | TGTGCCAGCAGCCAAGGGTTCGGCGGGGCTTACAATGAGCAGTTCTTC | - | - | TRBJ2-1 | TRBV4-2
CASMPSMSNQPQHF | TGTGCCAGCATGCCCAGTATGAGCAATCAGCCCCAGCATTTT | - | - | TRBJ1-5 | TRBV6-5
CASSPWTGSSYEQYF | TGTGCCAGCAGCCCCTGGACAGGGAGCTCCTACGAGCAGTACTTC | TRBD1 | - | TRBJ2-7 | TRBV7-8
CASSSPGWQYF | TGTGCCAGCAGTTCCCCGGGGTGGCAGTACTTC | - | - | TRBJ2-7 | TRBV6-6
CASSLATENIQYF | TGTGCCAGCAGCTTAGCGACTGAAAACATTCAGTACTTC | - | - | TRBJ2-4 | TRBV7-9
CAWSVPLWDSNSKFF | TGTGCCTGGAGTGTACCGCTGTGGGACTCCAACAGCAAGTTCTTC | - | - | TRBJ2-1 | TRBV30
CASSIPGRSNYGYTF | TGTGCCAGTAGTATTCCCGGACGCAGTAACTATGGCTACACCTTC | - | - | TRBJ1-2 | TRBV19
CASSTDGNYGYTF | TGTGCCAGCAGTACCGACGGAAACTATGGCTACACCTTC | - | - | TRBJ1-2 | TRBV6-2/TRBV6-3
CASSPGQGHTGELFF | TGCGCCAGCAGCCCGGGACAGGGTCACACCGGGGAGCTGTTTTTT | TRBD1 | - | TRBJ2-2 | TRBV4-3
CASSLVWGLSVSSLAGELFF | TGTGCCAGCAGCTTAGTGTGGGGGCTTAGTGTGTCTAGTTTGGCCGGGGAGCTGTTTTTT | - | - | TRBJ2-2 | TRBV7-8
CSASGGNNSPLHF | TGCAGTGCTAGTGGGGGGAATAATTCACCCCTCCACTTT | - | - | TRBJ1-6 | TRBV20-1
CASSRTGVDSPLHF | TGTGCCAGCAGCCGGACAGGGGTGGATTCACCCCTCCACTTT | TRBD1 | - | TRBJ1-6 | TRBV27
CASSFRTYGQPQHF | TGTGCCAGCAGCTTTAGGACCTACGGGCAGCCCCAGCATTTT | - | - | TRBJ1-5 | TRBV5-8
CASRALAGGRPSYNEQFF | TGTGCCAGCAGGGCACTAGCGGGGGGACGCCCCTCCTACAATGAGCAGTTCTTC | TRBD2 | - | TRBJ2-1 | TRBV2
CASSDWTGAGEQYF | TGCGCCAGCAGTGACTGGACAGGCGCTGGGGAGCAGTACTTC | TRBD1 | few | TRBJ2-7 | TRBV10-1
CASSQSAGVGQGEQYF | TGCGCCAGCAGCCAATCAGCGGGAGTGGGCCAAGGCGAGCAGTACTTC | TRBD2 | - | TRBJ2-7 | TRBV4-3
CSAIRGLDEQFF | TGCAGCGCCATCAGGGGGCTGGATGAGCAGTTCTTC | TRBD1 | - | TRBJ2-1 | TRBV29-1
CASSQVPSETQYF | TGTGCCAGCAGCCAAGTCCCCTCAGAGACCCAGTACTTC | - | - | TRBJ2-5 | TRBV4-2
CASSGAYEQYF | TGTGCCAGTAGTGGTGCCTACGAGCAGTACTTC | - | - | TRBJ2-7 | TRBV19
CASSGDHVGTEAFF | TGCGCCAGCAGCGGGGACCACGTGGGCACTGAAGCTTTCTTT | - | - | TRBJ1-1 | TRBV5-1
CASSFPTGENTEAFF | TGTGCCAGCAGCTTCCCAACAGGGGAGAACACTGAAGCTTTCTTT | TRBD1 | - | TRBJ1-1 | TRBV5-4
CASSESAGEQYF | TGTGCCAGCAGTGAATCCGCGGGCGAGCAGTACTTC | - | - | TRBJ2-7 | TRBV25-1
CAWSRGSGYTF | TGTGCCTGGAGTCGAGGCAGTGGCTACACCTTC | - | - | TRBJ1-2 | TRBV30
CASSSTRGNNSPLHF | TGTGCCAGCAGTTCTACAAGGGGAAATAATTCACCCCTCCACTTT | - | - | TRBJ1-6 | TRBV6-5
CASSSGQGRAFTGELFF | TGTGCCAGCAGCTCAGGGCAGGGGAGAGCTTTCACCGGGGAGCTGTTTTTT | - | - | TRBJ2-2 | TRBV11-3
CASSRGQGNQPQHF | TGTGCCAGCTCACGGGGACAGGGGAATCAGCCCCAGCATTTT | TRBD1 | - | TRBJ1-5 | TRBV18
CASSMQGYGYTF | TGTGCCAGTAGTATGCAGGGCTATGGCTACACCTTC | - | - | TRBJ1-2 | TRBV19
CSANLLSEAFF | TGCAGTGCCAACCTACTATCTGAAGCTTTCTTT | - | - | TRBJ1-1 | TRBV20-1
CASHRDSYNEQFF | TGTGCCAGCCACAGGGACTCCTACAATGAGCAGTTCTTC | - | - | TRBJ2-1 | TRBV28
CATSVDSYNEQFF | TGTGCCACCAGTGTGGACAGCTACAATGAGCAGTTCTTC | - | - | TRBJ2-1 | TRBV24-1
CASSPGQSETEAFF | TGTGCCAGCAGTCCCGGACAGTCCGAAACTGAAGCTTTCTTT | - | - | TRBJ1-1 | TRBV27
CASSEVGRAGGNQPQHF | TGTGCCAGCAGTGAAGTTGGTCGGGCTGGTGGCAATCAGCCCCAGCATTTT | - | - | TRBJ1-5 | TRBV6-1
CASSQRGLAGIYEQYF | TGTGCCAGCAGCCAGAGAGGACTAGCGGGAATCTACGAGCAGTACTTC | TRBD2 | - | TRBJ2-7 | TRBV7-2